Shown below are 3 T cell receptor beta chains from a single sample sequenced in a study of blood T cell repertoires in COVID-19. Sequencing was performed with immunoSEQ multiplex PCR; in TCRdb, only in-frame clones are kept and a portion is missing. Of about 140,000 clones listed, more than 75% were seen once; the top ten hold roughly 4%. The sample comprised peripheral blood. These TCRs come from a middle-aged woman with acute or convalescent COVID-19.

This CDR3 is CASSFGLPQEAQYF. CDR3 DNA: TGTGCCAGCAGCTTCGGACTCCCGCAGGAGGCCCAGTACTTC. The chain joins TRBV5-6 to TRBJ2-5; D is possibly TRBD2 (5 bases). Germline V gives CDR1 SGHDT, CDR2 YYEEEE. V was pared by 2 bases and J by 9 bases, with 17 bases between. This CDR3 contains 14 residues.

This clone was seen a single time. The genes are TRBV9 and TRBJ1-1; a weak D match, TRBD1 (5 bases). Germline V gene sequence: CDR1 SGDLS, CDR2 YYNGEE. There are 13 residues in the CDR3. V dropped 2 bases and J dropped 4 bases, with 9 bases sitting between them. CDR3 coding DNA: TGTGCCAGCAGCGTTGGAGGGACCACTGAAGCTTTCTTT. Amino acids: CASSVGGTTEAFF. The full variable domain, with the rest looked up from reference TRBV9 and TRBJ1-1, is DSGVTQTPKHLITATGQRVTLRCSPRSGDLSVYWYQQSLDQGLQFLIQYYNGEERAKGNILERFSAQQFPDLHSELNLSSLELGDSALYFCASSVGGTTEAFFGQGTRLTVV.

The chain uses TRBV5-6 and TRBJ1-1; a weak D match, TRBD1 (6 bases). The CDR3 is 13 amino acids. Germline loops: CDR1 SGHDT, CDR2 YYEEEE. Trimming removed 4 bases at V and 10 bases at J, with 17 bases between. CDR3 coding DNA: TGTGCCAGCAGCCCCCTAGGGGGGAGGGTAGCTTTCTTT. This codes for CASSPLGGRVAFF.